This T cell receptor (beta chain) is drawn from a study of post-analysis software for immune sequencing data. On the study more broadly: Both relapsing-remitting and secondary progressive multiple sclerosis featured among the disease courses, as did progressive-relapsing multiple sclerosis.

CDR3 length: 15 amino acids. V lost 6 bases to trimming and J lost 4 bases, with 16 bases between them. Points from the study as a whole: Five TRBV segments occurring more often in patients than controls included TRBV5-6, TRBV5-1 and TRBV20-1. Strong co-clustering by F measure linked samples that shared a preparation batch. Compared with controls, patients showed significantly lower normalized Chao1 diversity.

This clonotype was seen at least ten times. No antigen is known for it. Each TCR beta cDNA library carried unique molecular identifiers. The yield from approximately 1 to 10 million T cells was around 500,000 cDNA molecules in total. One entry per CDR3 protein results from TCRdb running MiXCR on the PCR reads. The table records over 150,000 distinct CDR3 sequences, over 25% of them present only once. Sequencing was done on a sample of blood. The clonotype was recovered from a girl aged 5-17 years with multiple sclerosis. This chain links TRBV12-3 or TRBV12-4 with TRBJ2-1; D perhaps matches TRBD2 (5 bases). Written as DNA, the CDR3 is TGTGCCAGCAGCCGGACCGGGAACTTTTACAATGAGCAGTTCTTC. Its translation is CASSRTGNFYNEQFF.